The sequence of this T cell receptor beta chain was determined in a study of Ad26.COV2.S vaccination and SARS-CoV-2 variants. Looking at the study overall: Participant was drawn from the COV1001 Ad26.COV2.S trial arm.

As for treatment: some 20 received Ad26.COV2.S at low or high dose, single or two shots; about 5 received placebo; per-sample allocation not given. The samples were gathered on day 63 after the first injection of vaccine or placebo. The germline CDR1 and CDR2 sequences are MNHNY and SVGAGI (reference sequence). With 6 bases removed from V and 7 bases from J, the gap between germline ends came to 10 bases. The CDR3 has 13 residues. TCRdb's table, derived via immunoSEQ multiplex PCR, lists solely in-frame clones and lacks some. The table has about 460,000 clones, around 89% seen once; the top ten hold 1.5% to 2%.

The clonotype comes from a person aged 18-60 years who received the Ad26.COV2.S COVID-19 vaccine or a placebo. The rearrangement joins TRBV6-6 to TRBJ1-6; D uncertain. Specimen: peripheral blood, collected in a trial of Ad26.COV2.S vaccine versus placebo. The CDR3 spells CASRPAANSPLHF. Written as DNA, the CDR3 is TGTGCCAGCAGACCAGCCGCCAATTCACCCCTCCACTTT.